This T cell receptor (beta chain) derives from a study of blood T cell repertoires in COVID-19. Only in-frame clones appear in the TCRdb table, and some are missing; sequencing was by immunoSEQ multiplex PCR. This sample has about 190,000 clones, with about four fifths found just once. CDR3 length equals 15 residues. CDR1 is SGHRS, CDR2 YFSETQ, per germline. V lost 0 bases to trimming and J lost 2 bases, with 12 bases between them. The receptor was derived from a man aged 55-75 years with acute or convalescent COVID-19. Sequencing input: peripheral blood. The chain couples TRBV5-1 to TRBJ2-7; D is ambiguous. In DNA form, the CDR3 reads TGCGCCAGCAGCTTGGTTCCAGAAACAGCCTACGAGCAGTACTTC. Translation: CASSLVPETAYEQYF.